Below, 3 T cell receptor beta chains from the same sample are listed, as sequenced in a study of shared clonotypes between healthy human individuals. Some clones are missing from TCRdb's copy, which holds only in-frame ones; the method was immunoSEQ multiplex PCR. The table has fewer than 400,000 clones, around 67% seen once. The sequencing input was memory CD4+ T cells sorted from blood. Regarding subset: CD45RA-negative fraction. These receptors all stem from a man aged 25 to 45 in good health.

Here the CDR3 reads CASSFAQQTQYF. The CDR3 nucleotides read TGTGCCAGCAGCTTCGCCCAGCAGACCCAGTACTTC. V is TRBV11-2 and J is TRBJ2-5; D gene unclear. Per germline, CDR1 SGHAT and CDR2 FQNNGV. The germline V and J ends were trimmed by 3 bases and 6 bases, with 8 bases remaining between them. CDR3 length: 12 residues.

The CDR3 loop is CASSSGVFSADTQYF. In DNA, the CDR3 is TGTGCCAGCAGCTCAGGGGTCTTCTCCGCAGATACGCAGTATTTT. This sequence joins TRBV7-6 and TRBJ2-3; the D gene is possibly TRBD1 (6 bases). Germline V CDR1 and CDR2: SGHVS, FNYEAQ. Trimming removed 4 bases at V and 4 bases at J, with 15 bases between. This CDR3 is 15 amino acids long.

This sequence joins TRBV5-8 and TRBJ2-2; tentatively, D is TRBD1 or TRBD2 (5 bases each). Germline V lookup: CDR1 SGHTS, CDR2 YDEGEE. Trimming removed 2 bases at V and 2 bases at J, with 10 bases between. The length of the CDR3 is 15 residues. The CDR3 DNA follows: TGTGCCAGCAGCTTAGGGACCCGAAACACCGGGGAGCTGTTTTTT. Translating it yields CASSLGTRNTGELFF. Drawing the rest from reference TRBV5-8 and TRBJ2-2, the complete variable domain is EAGVTQSPTHLIKTRGQQATLRCSPISGHTSVYWYQQALGLGLQFLLWYDEGEERNRGNFPPRFSGRQFPNYSSELNVNALELEDSALYLCASSLGTRNTGELFFGEGSRLTVL.